These 30 T cell receptor beta chains were sequenced from one sample in a study of blood T cell repertoires in COVID-19 (dated by TCRdb to 2018 to 2021). Preparation of the library involved the immunoSEQ multiplex PCR assay. The table comes from immuneACCESS by way of TCRdb, which keeps in-frame sequences with V and J called. Part of the clones is missing from these tables; in studies checked, under half for an unresolved V gene and the rest for unknown reasons. The sample includes approximately 120,000 clones, with 70% to 75% observed a single time. The ten largest account for about 5.5% of the sample. Sample: peripheral blood. These receptors were collected from a man at least 80 years old with COVID-19, enrolled during active disease.

J is TRBJ1-5 and V is TRBV6-6, with no clear D. CDR3 length: 12 amino acids. Looked up from germline, CDR1 is MNHNY and CDR2 is SVGAGI (reference sequence). V was cut by 6 bases and J by 4 bases, with 7 bases left in between. CDR3 DNA sequence: TGTGCCAGCAGCCAATTGAATCAGCCCCAGCATTTT. It is translated as CASSQLNQPQHF.

This sequence joins TRBV2 and TRBJ2-7; tentative D call: TRBD2 (5 bases). CDR3 length: 13 residues. The ends were cut back, 4 bases at V and 6 bases at J, with 13 bases in the middle. Germline lookup yields CDR1 SNHLY and CDR2 FYNNEI. CDR3 sequence (DNA): TGTGCCAGCAGTGGAGAGACGGACTCCGAGCAGTACTTC. This encodes CASSGETDSEQYF.

The count of this clone is one. V and J are TRBV7-3 and TRBJ2-3; possible D gene TRBD2, 5 bases. The ends were cut back, 2 bases at V and 6 bases at J, with 6 bases in the middle. This CDR3 comprises 12 residues. Germline values: CDR1 SGHTA, CDR2 FQGTGA. CDR3 sequence reads: CASSLPGDTQYF. The CDR3 coding sequence is TGTGCCAGCAGCTTACCGGGGGATACGCAGTATTTT.

The chain recombines TRBV18 with TRBJ2-2; TRBD2 matches at 11 bases. Trimming took 3 bases from V and 2 from J; bases not matched to a gene: 2. The germline V gene encodes CDR1 KGHSH and CDR2 LQKENI. The CDR3 is 16 residues long. CDR3 region: CASSPGLADNTGELFF. The DNA for the CDR3 is TGTGCCAGCTCACCGGGACTAGCGGACAACACCGGGGAGCTGTTTTTT.

V and J are TRBV6-6 and TRBJ1-2, with D perhaps TRBD1 (5 bases). The CDR3 loop spans 12 amino acids. Looked up from germline, CDR1 is MNHNY and CDR2 is SVGAGI (reference sequence). With 0 bases removed from V and 9 bases from J, the gap between germline ends came to 8 bases. CDR3 nucleotides: TGTGCCAGCAGTTACTCCAGGGCGAGCTACACCTTC. Encoded protein: CASSYSRASYTF.

The chain is built from TRBV9 and TRBJ2-2; tentatively, D is TRBD2 (5 bases). Trimming removed 2 bases from V and 1 base from J, with 12 bases in between. The CDR3 runs 16 residues. CDR1 SGDLS and CDR2 YYNGEE come from the germline V gene. CDR3 nucleotide sequence: TGTGCCAGCAGCGTTTCTCTAGCCCGGAACACCGGGGAGCTGTTTTTT. This encodes CASSVSLARNTGELFF.

This clone was observed a single time. The CDR3 nucleotides are TGTGCCAGCAGCTTGGGCGGGGACAGAGCTAATGAAAAACTGTTTTTT. Translation gives CASSLGGDRANEKLFF. The rearrangement joins TRBV5-6 to TRBJ1-4; TRBD1 aligns across 7 bases. The germline gives CDR1 SGHDT, CDR2 YYEEEE. V was pared by 0 bases and J by 3 bases, with 5 bases of the junction left unmatched. The CDR3 extends over 16 amino acids.

The gene calls are TRBV6-1 and TRBJ1-3; maybe TRBD1 (6 bases). With 4 bases removed from V and 2 bases from J, the gap between germline ends came to 15 bases. Per the germline V gene, CDR1 is MNHNS and CDR2 is SASEGT. The CDR3 has 16 amino acids. The CDR3 region has the DNA TGTGCCAGCAGTGGGGTCGGGGGGCTAACTGGAAACACCATATATTTT. Protein sequence: CASSGVGGLTGNTIYF.

The V and J genes are TRBV29-1 and TRBJ1-1, with no clear D. The length of the CDR3 is 13 residues. The ends were cut back, 0 bases at V and 5 bases at J, with 10 bases in the middle. Looked up from germline, CDR1 is SQVTM and CDR2 is ANQGSEA. The CDR3 reads CSVEDTSGTEAFF. The CDR3 DNA follows: TGCAGCGTTGAAGATACATCGGGGACTGAAGCTTTCTTT.

The rearrangement uses TRBV7-3 and TRBJ2-7; D gene ambiguous. Germline V CDR1 and CDR2: SGHTA, FQGTGA. V lost 5 bases and J 5 bases, leaving 22 bases between the germline ends. The CDR3 extends over 16 amino acids. The CDR3 here is CASSQRFGTEKDEQYF. In DNA form, the CDR3 reads TGTGCCAGCAGCCAAAGATTCGGAACAGAGAAAGACGAGCAGTACTTC. Filled out from reference TRBV7-3 and TRBJ2-7, the complete variable domain reads GAGVSQTPSNKVTEKGKYVELRCDPISGHTALYWYRQSLGQGPEFLIYFQGTGAADDSGLPNDRFFAVRPEGSVSTLKIQRTERGDSAVYLCASSQRFGTEKDEQYFGPGTRLTVT.

In its sample, this clone was seen a few times. The chain combines TRBV28 with TRBJ2-7; D gene unclear. The V gene's germline CDR1 is MDHEN and CDR2 SYDVKM. Trimming took 3 bases from V and 3 from J, leaving 9 bases between them. The CDR3 sequence is 13 residues long. CDR3 sequence reads: CASSLERSYEQYF. For the CDR3, the DNA is TGTGCCAGCAGTTTGGAGCGCAGCTACGAGCAGTACTTC.

The chain carries TRBV9 and TRBJ1-6; D is ambiguous. CDR1 SGDLS and CDR2 YYNGEE come from the germline V gene. Trimming left V 2 bases short and J 7 bases short, with 16 bases between. The CDR3 length is 16 residues. The DNA for the CDR3 is TGTGCCAGCAGCGTTTTTTCCGGGTCTGGCAATTCACCCCTCCACTTT. Translation gives CASSVFSGSGNSPLHF.

This clone has ten or more counts. The rearrangement links TRBV4-2 to TRBJ1-2; 8 bases map to TRBD1. V shed 5 bases and J 3 bases; nucleotides not matched to a gene: 5. Germline V gene data show CDR1 as LGHNA and CDR2 as YNFKEQ. The CDR3 length is 14 residues. In nucleotides, the CDR3 is TGTGCCAGCAGCGAACAGGGGGGCTACTATGGCTACACCTTC. Residues: CASSEQGGYYGYTF.

The chain has TRBV15 and TRBJ2-7; D is possibly TRBD2 (6 bases). The V end lost 6 bases, the J end lost 3 bases, and 15 bases lay between the germline ends. The CDR3 runs to 14 residues. The germline CDR1 and CDR2 sequences are LNHNV and YYDKDF (reference sequence). The CDR3: CATSFGGTIYEQYF. The CDR3 DNA follows: TGTGCCACCAGTTTCGGCGGGACCATCTACGAGCAGTACTTC.

The chain is built from TRBV6-5 and TRBJ2-7; 8 bases match TRBD1. This CDR3 has 15 residues. Germline lookup yields CDR1 MNHEY and CDR2 SVGAGI. V lost 2 bases to trimming and J lost 7 bases; unmatched junction nucleotides: 10. Here the CDR3 reads CASSYGLDRVEEQYF. CDR3 coding DNA: TGTGCCAGCAGTTACGGACTGGACAGGGTCGAAGAGCAGTACTTC.

The genes are TRBV7-2 and TRBJ1-5; maybe TRBD1 (5 bases). The CDR3 sequence is 15 residues long. The germline gives CDR1 SGHTA, CDR2 FQGNSA. V was clipped by 3 bases and J by 4 bases, with 13 bases between them. CDR3 DNA sequence: TGTGCCAGCAGCTTGTCTTCAGGGTTAAATCAGCCCCAGCATTTT. This encodes CASSLSSGLNQPQHF.

V gene TRBV24-1 combines with J gene TRBJ2-3; 8 nucleotides agree with TRBD1. Germline V gene lookup returns CDR1 KGHDR and CDR2 SFDVKD. The V segment lost 6 bases and the J segment 4 bases; nucleotides outside the gene matches: 8. The CDR3 consists of 15 residues. CDR3 protein: CATSRQGRSADTQYF. CDR3 DNA sequence: TGTGCCACCAGTAGACAGGGGAGGAGCGCAGATACGCAGTATTTT.

The rearrangement links TRBV4-2 to TRBJ2-2, with 10 positions matching TRBD1. J gave up 7 bases and V 1 base, and 6 bases lay outside the gene matches. The CDR3 extends over 16 amino acids. Germline V lookup: CDR1 LGHNA, CDR2 YNFKEQ. The CDR3 region has the DNA TGTGCCAGCAGCCAAGTGACAGGGGGCGCCGTCGGGGAGCTGTTTTTT. As protein: CASSQVTGGAVGELFF.

This clone has just one count. The chain employs TRBV19 and TRBJ2-7, with 7 positions matching TRBD1. The CDR3 length is 16 residues. Germline V gene sequence: CDR1 LNHDA, CDR2 SQIVND (reference sequence). J gave up 0 bases and V 10 bases, and 15 bases lay outside the gene matches. The CDR3 loop is CATKRDSSDISYEQYF. In DNA, the CDR3 is TGTGCCACTAAGAGGGACAGCTCCGACATCTCCTACGAGCAGTACTTC.

This clone was seen only a few times. The chain links TRBV4-3 to TRBJ2-1, with 9 bases that match TRBD2. The length of the CDR3 is 19 residues. The junction had 12 bases not matched to a gene; V was cut back by 0 bases and J by 3 bases. Germline-derived CDR1 and CDR2 are LGHNA and YSLEER. CDR3 region: CASSQDRGGSGSFYNEQFF. In DNA, the CDR3 is TGCGCCAGCAGCCAAGACCGCGGCGGTAGCGGGAGTTTCTACAATGAGCAGTTCTTC.

V is TRBV6-5 and J is TRBJ1-2; D possibly corresponds to TRBD1 (5 bases). Germline values: CDR1 MNHEY, CDR2 SVGAGI. The CDR3 loop spans 13 amino acids. The CDR3 DNA is TGTGCGTTGGTCCAGGGTAGCTTTTGGGGCTACACCTTC. Its protein is CALVQGSFWGYTF.

V gene TRBV5-1 combines with J gene TRBJ2-7, with D uncertain. The V end lost 4 bases, the J end lost 0 bases, and 8 bases lay between the germline ends. The CDR3 spans 13 residues. Germline CDR1 reads SGHRS; CDR2 reads YFSETQ. CDR3 residues: CASSVTGSYEQYF. CDR3 DNA sequence: TGCGCCAGCAGCGTCACTGGCTCCTACGAGCAGTACTTC.

V and J are TRBV28 and TRBJ1-1; TRBD1 matches at 9 bases. Germline CDR1 reads MDHEN; CDR2 reads SYDVKM. The junction had 6 bases not matched to a gene; V was cut back by 4 bases and J by 9 bases. The CDR3 has 13 residues. CDR3 coding DNA: TGTGCCAGCAGTTCCGGACAGGGGAGGAAAGCTTTCTTT. Amino acid sequence: CASSSGQGRKAFF.

This chain joins TRBV9 and TRBJ2-2, with TRBD1 as a possible D gene (6 bases). CDR1 and CDR2 from the germline V gene are SGDLS and YYNGEE. The CDR3 covers 15 residues. The germline V and J ends were trimmed by 4 bases and 3 bases, with 13 bases remaining between them. The CDR3 sequence is CASSPAGQYTGELFF. DNA for the CDR3: TGTGCCAGCAGCCCGGCCGGACAGTACACCGGGGAGCTGTTTTTT.

This chain uses TRBV6-2 or TRBV6-3 with TRBJ1-1; D call uncertain. Looked up from germline, CDR1 is MNHEY and CDR2 is SVGEGT. V lost 6 bases and J lost 5, with 16 bases in between. The CDR3 loop spans 14 amino acids. CDR3 bases: TGTGCCAGCAGCCTGGACGGGGTAGGGACTGAAGCTTTCTTT. Protein sequence: CASSLDGVGTEAFF.

The CDR3, as DNA: TGTGCCAGTAGGAAACAGGGGACAACTAATGAAAAACTGTTTTTT. Protein: CASRKQGTTNEKLFF. The chain recombines TRBV19 with TRBJ1-4; TRBD1 matches 7 bases. The CDR3 runs to 15 residues. The germline V gene encodes CDR1 LNHDA and CDR2 SQIVND (reference sequence). V was pared by 6 bases and J by 0 bases, with 4 bases of the junction left unmatched.

The chain recombines TRBV3-1 (or the pseudogene TRBV3-2) with TRBJ2-7; D gene uncertain. Germline CDR1 is LGHDT and CDR2 is YNNKEL (reference sequence). Deletions cut 1 base from V and 3 bases from J, with 7 bases between. The CDR3 totals 13 residues. Here the CDR3 reads CASSQGPNYEQYF. As DNA, the CDR3 is TGTGCCAGCAGCCAAGGCCCTAACTACGAGCAGTACTTC.

CDR3 loop: CASSPLWQSSNEQYF. The CDR3 coding sequence is TGTGCCAGTAGTCCCTTGTGGCAGTCGTCCAACGAGCAGTACTTC. The chain carries TRBV19 and TRBJ2-7; D is undetermined. Germline lookup yields CDR1 LNHDA and CDR2 SQIVND (reference sequence). CDR3 length equals 15 residues. Trimming cost V 5 bases and J 5 bases, with 19 bases left between them.

The V and J genes are TRBV6-2 or TRBV6-3 and TRBJ2-5; TRBD2 matches at 8 bases. The CDR3 consists of 18 residues. Per germline, CDR1 MNHEY and CDR2 SVGEGT. V lost 2 bases to trimming and J lost 3 bases; unmatched junction nucleotides: 14. The DNA of the CDR3 is TGTGCCAGCAGTTACGTGCCCGGGCGGGAGGCAGTGGAAGAGACCCAGTACTTC. Amino acid sequence: CASSYVPGREAVEETQYF.

V usage is TRBV7-2 and J usage is TRBJ2-7, with TRBD1 identical over 8 bases. The CDR3 loop spans 15 amino acids. V dropped 0 bases and J dropped 6; count of bases not matched to a gene: 7. Germline V gene sequence: CDR1 SGHTA, CDR2 FQGNSA. CDR3 sequence reads: CASSLAGQGFVEQYF. The CDR3 bases are TGTGCCAGCAGCTTAGCCGGACAGGGTTTCGTCGAGCAGTACTTC. Based on the CDR3 plus reference TRBV7-2 and TRBJ2-7, the full variable domain is GAGVSQSPSNKVTEKGKDVELRCDPISGHTALYWYRQSLGQGLEFLIYFQGNSAPDKSGLPSDRFSAERTGGSVSTLTIQRTQQEDSAVYLCASSLAGQGFVEQYFGPGTRLTVT.